Below, 31 T cell receptor beta chains from the same sample are listed, as sequenced in a study of shared clonotypes between healthy human individuals. Repertoires were generated with immunoSEQ multiplex PCR, while TCRdb's copy carries only in-frame clones and drops some. The profile shows some 2,400,000 clones, approximately 96% of them singletons. Specimen: naive CD4+ T cells sorted from blood. Subset denoted: CD45RA+ positively selected. The receptors come from a man between 18 and 35 years old in good health.

The chain couples TRBV5-1 to TRBJ2-7, with TRBD1 identical over 8 bases. Germline V CDR1 and CDR2: SGHRS, YFSETQ. With 1 base clipped from V and 3 bases from J, the junction kept 9 bases outside the gene matches. The CDR3 sequence is 16 residues long. CDR3 DNA sequence: TGCGCCAGCAGCTTGACCGGGACAGGCGCATTCTACGAGCAGTACTTC. This codes for CASSLTGTGAFYEQYF.

The rearrangement uses TRBV10-3 and TRBJ1-3; unclear D gene. The CDR3 length is 14 residues. Trimming stripped 10 bases from V and 0 bases from J, with 13 bases between. Germline assignment: CDR1 ENHRY and CDR2 SYGVKD. The CDR3 DNA is TGTGCCACCCAGGACGGGAGCTCTGGAAACACCATATATTTT. Protein: CATQDGSSGNTIYF.

The gene calls are TRBV6-5 and TRBJ2-6, with 8 bases fitting TRBD1. Trimming cost V 8 bases and J 0 bases; bases outside gene matches: 3. The CDR3 totals 15 residues. The germline V gene has CDR1 MNHEY and CDR2 SVGAGI. CDR3 protein: CASWTGPSGANVLTF. The CDR3, as DNA: TGTGCCAGCTGGACAGGGCCCTCTGGGGCCAACGTCCTGACTTTC.

The genes are TRBV30 and TRBJ2-1, with 7 bases lining up with TRBD1. CDR3 length: 15 amino acids. The V gene end was trimmed by 4 bases and the J gene end by 6 bases; junction bases not matched to a gene: 12. Germline-derived CDR1 and CDR2 are GTSNPN and SVGIG (reference sequence). CDR3 sequence: CAWIGQAVGVNEQFF. CDR3 bases: TGTGCCTGGATAGGACAGGCAGTAGGGGTCAATGAGCAGTTCTTC.

The rearrangement links TRBV9 to TRBJ1-1, with a possible D match to TRBD1 (6 bases). CDR1 and CDR2 (germline): SGDLS, YYNGEE. The V end lost 4 bases, the J end lost 5 bases, and 15 bases lay between the germline ends. The CDR3 is 14 amino acids. CDR3 nucleotides: TGTGCCAGCAGCTTCGGGGGGGCAAGAACTGAAGCTTTCTTT. Translated: CASSFGGARTEAFF.

The chain couples TRBV5-8 to TRBJ2-1, with D maybe TRBD1 (5 bases). This CDR3 has 15 residues. Germline V gene data show CDR1 as SGHTS and CDR2 as YDEGEE. Deletions cut 0 bases from V and 2 bases from J, with 9 bases between. CDR3 DNA sequence: TGTGCCAGCAGCTTGGGACAGTCGCCCTACAATGAGCAGTTCTTC. Its protein product is CASSLGQSPYNEQFF.

Only a few counts were recorded for this clone. The CDR3 reads CAISDHPSEPQHF. CDR3 DNA: TGTGCCATCAGCGATCACCCTTCGGAGCCCCAGCATTTT. This chain connects TRBV10-3 to TRBJ1-5; no firm D call. Trimming shortened V by 6 bases and J by 8 bases, and 14 bases separated the two germline ends. The CDR3 has 13 amino acids. The germline CDR1 and CDR2 sequences are ENHRY and SYGVKD.

This chain uses TRBV10-3 with TRBJ1-5; 11 nucleotides match TRBD1. The CDR3 consists of 16 residues. Germline assignment: CDR1 ENHRY and CDR2 SYGVKD. J was trimmed by 4 bases and V by 1 base; bases with no gene match: 3. The DNA of the CDR3 is TGTGCCATCAGTGAGTTGGACAGGGGGCGAAATCAGCCCCAGCATTTT. Its protein product is CAISELDRGRNQPQHF.

This chain links TRBV6-1 with TRBJ1-1, with a weak D call TRBD1 (5 bases). CDR1 and CDR2 (germline): MNHNS, SASEGT. V lost 4 bases and J 1 base, leaving 7 bases between the germline ends. This CDR3 has 13 amino acids. DNA of the CDR3: TGTGCCAGCAGTGTAGGGACGAACACTGAAGCTTTCTTT. Protein product: CASSVGTNTEAFF.

This clone was picked up a small number of times. The rearrangement joins TRBV5-1 to TRBJ1-1; D is undetermined. The CDR3 is 16 amino acids. V lost 0 bases and J 3 bases, leaving 15 bases between the germline ends. From germline, CDR1 is SGHRS and CDR2 YFSETQ. The CDR3 sequence: CASSLVVGDTHTEAFF. The CDR3 coding sequence is TGCGCCAGCAGCTTGGTTGTCGGAGACACCCACACTGAAGCTTTCTTT.

The chain couples TRBV18 to TRBJ2-1, with D possibly being TRBD1 (5 bases). CDR3 length: 16 amino acids. The V and J ends lost 0 bases and 4 bases respectively, with 13 bases between them. Germline V lookup: CDR1 KGHSH, CDR2 LQKENI. CDR3 DNA sequence: TGTGCCAGCTCACCACCGAACAGGAGAGAATACAATGAGCAGTTCTTC. It is translated as CASSPPNRREYNEQFF.

The chain employs TRBV5-6 and TRBJ2-3; D not certain. CDR1 is SGHDT, CDR2 YYEEEE, per germline. The V gene lost 0 bases and the J gene lost 0 bases, with 8 bases spanning the gap. The CDR3 length is 15 residues. This CDR3 is CASSLGIPSTDTQYF. The CDR3 DNA sequence: TGTGCCAGCAGCTTGGGGATACCTAGCACAGATACGCAGTATTTT.

The rearrangement uses TRBV7-3 and TRBJ2-1; 7 bases match TRBD1. There are 14 residues in the CDR3. Trimming cost V 4 bases and J 4 bases; bases outside gene matches: 4. Per germline, CDR1 SGHTA and CDR2 FQGTGA. Here the CDR3 reads CASSSGQHYNEQFF. DNA for the CDR3: TGTGCCAGCAGCTCGGGACAGCATTACAATGAGCAGTTCTTC.

The genes are TRBV29-1 and TRBJ1-1, with D unresolved. V gave up 4 bases and J gave up 0 bases, with 9 bases separating them. Germline-derived CDR1 and CDR2 are SQVTM and ANQGSEA. The CDR3 has 13 residues. In DNA, the CDR3 is TGCAGCGTTGTGGTCAACATGAACACTGAAGCTTTCTTT. Protein product: CSVVVNMNTEAFF. Full variable domain (rest looked up from reference TRBV29-1 and TRBJ1-1): SAVISQKPSRDICQRGTSLTIQCQVDSQVTMMFWYRQQPGQSLTLIATANQGSEATYESGFVIDKFPISRPNLTFSTLTVSNMSPEDSSIYLCSVVVNMNTEAFFGQGTRLTVV.

This chain connects TRBV5-4 to TRBJ2-5; tentatively, D is TRBD2 (5 bases). Germline CDR1 reads SGHNT; CDR2 reads YYREEE (reference sequence). The V gene lost 0 bases and the J gene lost 3 bases, with 12 bases spanning the gap. The CDR3 sequence is 15 residues long. In DNA form, the CDR3 reads TGTGCCAGCAGCTTGGCCACGGACGGGGAAGAGACCCAGTACTTC. Residues: CASSLATDGEETQYF.

This sequence joins TRBV4-3 and TRBJ2-7; 9 bases map to TRBD2. Germline V gene sequence: CDR1 LGHNA, CDR2 YSLEER. J was trimmed by 7 bases and V by 0 bases; bases with no gene match: 4. This CDR3 is built from 14 residues. CDR3 protein: CASSQDPLAGEQYF. CDR3 nucleotide sequence: TGCGCCAGCAGCCAAGACCCCCTAGCGGGGGAGCAGTACTTC.

This chain links TRBV2 with TRBJ1-2; 9 bases align to TRBD1. The ends lost 6 bases at V and 4 bases at J; junction bases unmatched: 9. CDR1 SNHLY and CDR2 FYNNEI come from the germline V gene. The CDR3 loop spans 15 amino acids. The CDR3 sequence: CASRENPGQGYGYTF. The CDR3 bases are TGTGCCAGCAGGGAGAATCCGGGACAGGGCTATGGCTACACCTTC. The full variable domain, completed using reference TRBV2 and TRBJ1-2, is EPEVTQTPSHQVTQMGQEVILRCVPISNHLYFYWYRQILGQKVEFLVSFYNNEISEKSEIFDDQFSVERPDGSNFTLKIRSTKLEDSAMYFCASRENPGQGYGYTFGSGTRLTVV.

The chain uses TRBV30 and TRBJ2-2; 7 bases align to TRBD1. There are 14 residues in the CDR3. The germline V gene has CDR1 GTSNPN and CDR2 SVGIG (reference sequence). V dropped 2 bases and J dropped 6; count of bases not matched to a gene: 6. CDR3 DNA sequence: TGTGCCTGGAGTATAGGGGGCGAAGCCGGGGAGCTGTTTTTT. Translation gives CAWSIGGEAGELFF.

The chain links TRBV28 to TRBJ1-1, with 9 positions matching TRBD1. CDR1 MDHEN and CDR2 SYDVKM come from the germline V gene. The J segment lost 0 bases and the V segment lost 7 bases, leaving 9 bases of the junction unmatched. This CDR3 is 16 amino acids long. CDR3 loop: CASTTRQGGLNTEAFF. The CDR3 nucleotides read TGTGCCAGCACCACAAGACAGGGGGGGCTGAACACTGAAGCTTTCTTT.

About this clone: The same CDR3 arises from other DNA sequences in this sample as well. The chain carries TRBV5-6 and TRBJ2-1; the match to TRBD2 covers 8 bases. CDR1 SGHDT and CDR2 YYEEEE come from the germline V gene. After removal of 4 bases from V and 6 bases from J, the junction contained 9 bases not matched to a gene. This CDR3 has 15 residues. CDR3 in amino acids: CASSPLAGATNEQFF. The CDR3, as DNA: TGTGCCAGCAGCCCTCTAGCGGGCGCTACCAATGAGCAGTTCTTC.

The chain links TRBV6-5 to TRBJ1-1; TRBD1 matches 10 bases. Trimming removed 6 bases from V and 0 bases from J; junction bases left unmatched: 1. CDR1 is MNHEY, CDR2 SVGAGI, per germline. CDR3 size: 14 residues. CDR3 region: CASRGQGMNTEAFF. In nucleotides, the CDR3 is TGTGCCAGCAGGGGACAGGGGATGAACACTGAAGCTTTCTTT.

A single count supports this clone. The chain carries TRBV9 and TRBJ1-2; 7 nucleotides agree with TRBD1. CDR1 and CDR2 from the germline V gene are SGDLS and YYNGEE. The CDR3 sequence is 13 residues long. Trimming removed 3 bases from V and 4 bases from J; junction bases left unmatched: 3. CDR3 loop: CASSARGGYGYTF. The CDR3 DNA reads as TGTGCCAGCAGCGCCAGGGGGGGCTATGGCTACACCTTC.

The chain links TRBV15 to TRBJ2-7; TRBD1 aligns across 8 bases. J lost 6 bases, V lost 0 bases, and 7 bases had no gene match. The length of the CDR3 is 15 residues. The germline V gene has CDR1 LNHNV and CDR2 YYDKDF (reference sequence). The CDR3 DNA reads TGTGCCACCAGCAGAGATCATGGACAGGGCTCCGAGCAGTACTTC. Its protein is CATSRDHGQGSEQYF.

This clone was detected once. The chain joins TRBV2 to TRBJ2-1, with TRBD1 as a possible D gene (5 bases). CDR1 is SNHLY, CDR2 FYNNEI, per germline. CDR3 length: 12 residues. V was cut by 6 bases and J by 9 bases, with 12 bases left in between. Written as DNA, the CDR3 is TGTGCCAGCAGCCCAACCGACAGTGAGCAGTTCTTC. Translated, it gives CASSPTDSEQFF. Together with reference TRBV2 and TRBJ2-1, the CDR3 gives the full variable domain: EPEVTQTPSHQVTQMGQEVILRCVPISNHLYFYWYRQILGQKVEFLVSFYNNEISEKSEIFDDQFSVERPDGSNFTLKIRSTKLEDSAMYFCASSPTDSEQFFGPGTRLTVL.

The chain recombines TRBV27 with TRBJ2-7; TRBD1 might be the D (5 bases). Germline V gene lookup returns CDR1 MNHEY and CDR2 SMNVEV (reference sequence). The CDR3 totals 15 residues. V lost 6 bases and J 0 bases, leaving 15 bases between the germline ends. The CDR3 spells CASSLRPDSSYEQYF. The CDR3 nucleotides are TGTGCCAGCAGCTTAAGGCCCGACAGCTCCTACGAGCAGTACTTC.

V gene TRBV28 combines with J gene TRBJ1-5; D not certain. The CDR3 runs 14 residues. Per germline, CDR1 MDHEN and CDR2 SYDVKM. Deletions cut 11 bases from V and 2 bases from J, with 16 bases between. The CDR3 sequence: CASCLGSGNQPQHF. The CDR3 DNA sequence: TGTGCCTCCTGTTTGGGTAGTGGCAATCAGCCCCAGCATTTT.

This clone was seen once. The same CDR3 can be traced to other DNA sequences in this sample. The chain combines TRBV11-2 with TRBJ2-5, with TRBD2 as a possible D gene (5 bases). The CDR3 runs 13 residues. Germline V CDR1 and CDR2: SGHAT, FQNNGV. The V and J ends lost 1 base and 5 bases respectively, with 8 bases between them. The CDR3 bases are TGTGCCAGCAGCTTAGGTAGCGCTGAGACCCAGTACTTC. Translation: CASSLGSAETQYF.

The chain combines TRBV9 with TRBJ1-3; a possible D gene is TRBD1 (5 bases). Deletions cut 7 bases from V and 2 bases from J, with 22 bases between. The CDR3 runs 17 residues. In germline, CDR1 is SGDLS, CDR2 YYNGEE. The CDR3 region has the DNA TGTGCCAGCGATATCATCGAGGCAGGGCTGGCTGGAAACACCATATATTTT. It translates to CASDIIEAGLAGNTIYF. Full variable domain (remainder filled in from reference TRBV9 and TRBJ1-3): DSGVTQTPKHLITATGQRVTLRCSPRSGDLSVYWYQQSLDQGLQFLIQYYNGEERAKGNILERFSAQQFPDLHSELNLSSLELGDSALYFCASDIIEAGLAGNTIYFGEGSWLTVV.

J is TRBJ1-2 and V is TRBV21-1. TRBV21-1 is recorded as a pseudogene. This CDR3 region has 17 residues. The CDR3 DNA sequence: TGTGCCAGCAGCAAATGGCGCCTACTTGAGACGGAACATGGCTACACCTTC. Protein product: CASSKWRLLETEHGYTF.

V gene TRBV25-1 combines with J gene TRBJ1-6, with TRBD1 identical over 8 bases. CDR3 length equals 16 residues. The trim removed 2 bases at V and 8 bases at J, leaving 8 bases unmatched. Germline lookup yields CDR1 MGHDK and CDR2 SYGVNS. In nucleotides, the CDR3 is TGTGCCAGCAGTGAACCCGGACAGGGAAGTTATTCACCCCTCCACTTT. This codes for CASSEPGQGSYSPLHF.

V and J are TRBV19 and TRBJ1-2; 9 bases align to TRBD1. The V segment lost 3 bases and the J segment 5 bases; nucleotides outside the gene matches: 7. From germline, CDR1 is LNHDA and CDR2 SQIVND (reference sequence). This CDR3 has 15 residues. DNA of the CDR3: TGTGCCAGTAGTATTGGGGACAGGGACCGGTATGGCTACACCTTC. Encoded protein: CASSIGDRDRYGYTF.